A single sample is the source of the 2 T cell receptor beta chains below, sequenced in a study of T-cell memory formation after mild COVID-19. TCRdb passed the 5' RACE reads through MiXCR, listing each CDR3 protein once. The table shows roughly 500,000 distinct CDR3 sequences, with roughly 21% occurring only once. The source material was PBMCs or a T cell subset sorted from them (not recorded which). The receptors were gathered from an adult woman who had mild COVID-19 (a few samples of this study predate the infection). Cell type and time point are not known.

This clonotype was seen only once. DNA of the CDR3: TGCAGCGTCGCTCGCGGTGGGTTAGAGCAGTACTTC. It translates to CSVARGGLEQYF. The J gene is TRBJ2-7, the V gene TRBV29-1; D remains ambiguous. The CDR3 extends over 12 amino acids. V lost 6 bases, J lost 7 bases, and 16 bases lay in between. Per germline, CDR1 SQVTM and CDR2 ANQGSEA.

V gene TRBV15 combines with J gene TRBJ2-7, with D maybe TRBD1 (6 bases). Germline assignment: CDR1 LNHNV and CDR2 YYDKDF (reference sequence). Trimming took 1 base from V and 7 from J, leaving 14 bases between them. There are 14 residues in the CDR3. This CDR3 is CATSRADSGWEQYF. As DNA, the CDR3 is TGTGCCACCAGCAGAGCGGACAGTGGATGGGAGCAGTACTTC.